The present T cell receptor (beta chain) was sequenced within a study of blood T cell repertoires in COVID-19 (dated by TCRdb to the early 2020s). Background on the whole study: Samples covering the acute and convalescent phases of COVID-19 were provided by collaborators in the United States, Italy and Spain. The prospective study material was composed of cDNA or gDNA derived from T cells, B-cell-depleted T cells, or PBMCs. The dataset comprised deeply sampled blood TCRbeta repertoires from subjects exposed to, actively infected with, or recovered from COVID-19. The repertoires were released in a freely available public database intended as a resource for research on the immune response to SARS-CoV-2. The samples were drawn from two sources: the first 160 participants of the ongoing ImmuneRACE study, and some 1,300 subjects contributed by 6 global collaborators. Sample metadata almost always included a de-identified subject ID, COVID-19 status, age in years and sex. Where HLA class I and class II types were available, the types were taken from metadata supplied by the sample provider, not from assay-based typing.

As to this clone: The specificity of this receptor is unknown. Per-nucleotide qualities are absent, and no much larger clonotype sits a single base away.

V loses 4 bases at its end and J loses 5 bases; junction bases beyond the gene matches: 9. The CDR3 starts with the cysteine, ends with the phenylalanine, and has 16 residues. CDR3 DNA is the only sequence kept; it has 48 bases, read in frame from the first base. For CDR1 and CDR2, the germline V gene (reference sequence) lists LNHNV and YYDKDF. What the research found in general, with its limitations: How much clinical and demographic metadata was included differed by source and by participant, and the metadata was provided uncurated.

TCRbeta CDR3 regions were amplified from genomic DNA by means of the immunoSEQ Assay, a bias-controlled multiplex PCR. From the authors' description of their analysis: Within the assay, amplification of reference gene primers was used to estimate how many nucleated cells each sample contained. To quantify the absolute abundance of each unique TCRbeta CDR3 rearrangement, sequence reads were collapsed and filtered. For each sample, productive Simpson clonality was calculated by taking the square root of Simpson's diversity index across productive rearrangements. This is the immuneACCESS table as TCRdb keeps it, with only in-frame sequences that have V and J called. A part of the clones is gone; compared with another copy, unresolved V genes explain less than half, and the rest is unexplained. V and J calls and clone size are those listed in that table; D and trimming were worked out from the DNA. Present in this sample are 270,000 or so clones, roughly 86% of which were seen just once. The top ten hold 11% of the sample.

At one collaborating source in Seattle, patients were enrolled during active infection and were followed longitudinally through the course of disease. The collaborating institutions used their own protocols to collect whole blood in K2EDTA tubes. For TCRbeta analysis, collaborator samples were shipped as frozen whole blood, as isolated PBMCs, or as DNA extracted from either sample type. What was sequenced was peripheral blood. In this chain, TRBV15 is recombined with TRBJ1-5, with 9 junctional bases fitting TRBD1. This clonotype was sampled from a woman younger than 45 with COVID-19, enrolled during active disease. The sequence in DNA is TGTGCCACCAGCACAGGGGGACAGGGCTTTTATCAGCCCCAGCATTTT. Its protein reads: CATSTGGQGFYQPQHF.